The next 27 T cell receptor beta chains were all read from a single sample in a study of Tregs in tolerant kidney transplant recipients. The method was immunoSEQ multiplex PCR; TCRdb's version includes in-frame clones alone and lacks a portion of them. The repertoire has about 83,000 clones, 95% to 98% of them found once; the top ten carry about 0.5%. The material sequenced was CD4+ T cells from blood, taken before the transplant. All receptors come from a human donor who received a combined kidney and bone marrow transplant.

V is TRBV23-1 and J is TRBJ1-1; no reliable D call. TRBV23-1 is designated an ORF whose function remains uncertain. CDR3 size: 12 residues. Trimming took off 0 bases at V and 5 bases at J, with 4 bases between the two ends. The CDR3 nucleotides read TGCGCCAGCAGTCAATCCGGGACTGAAGCTTTCTTT. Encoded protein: CASSQSGTEAFF.

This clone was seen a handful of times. CDR3 in amino acids: CASSRDRGRVYNEQFF. The CDR3 region has the DNA TGTGCCAGCAGCCGCGACAGGGGACGAGTATACAATGAGCAGTTCTTC. The chain employs TRBV14 and TRBJ2-1, with 8 bases matching TRBD1. The CDR3 is 16 residues long. From germline, CDR1 is SGHDN and CDR2 FVKESK. The V and J ends lost 4 bases and 4 bases, in that order; junction bases with no gene match: 9.

The CDR3 sequence: CASSSGLAVDEQYF. CDR3 in DNA: TGTGCCAGCAGCTCGGGACTAGCGGTCGACGAGCAGTACTTC. V usage is TRBV7-9 and J usage is TRBJ2-7; TRBD2 matches 11 bases. This CDR3 region has 14 residues. Trimming cost V 4 bases and J 5 bases; bases outside gene matches: 4. The germline CDR1 and CDR2 sequences are SEHNR and FQNEAQ (reference sequence).

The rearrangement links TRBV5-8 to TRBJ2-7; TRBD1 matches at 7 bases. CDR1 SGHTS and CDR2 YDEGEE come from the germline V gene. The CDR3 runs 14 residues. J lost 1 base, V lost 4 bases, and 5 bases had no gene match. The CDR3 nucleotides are TGTGCCAGCAGCCTACAGGGGCAGTCCTACGAGCAGTACTTC. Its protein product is CASSLQGQSYEQYF.

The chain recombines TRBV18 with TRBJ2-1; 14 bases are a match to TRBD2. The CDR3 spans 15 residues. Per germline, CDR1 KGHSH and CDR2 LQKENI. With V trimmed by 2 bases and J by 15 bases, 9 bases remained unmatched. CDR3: CASSPGTSGGPGWFF. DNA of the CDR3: TGTGCCAGCTCACCAGGGACTAGCGGGGGCCCGGGATGGTTCTTC.

CDR3 region: CASSVEGGDTQYF. The DNA for the CDR3 is TGTGCCAGCAGCGTAGAGGGGGGGGATACGCAGTATTTT. V gene TRBV9 combines with J gene TRBJ2-3; D might be TRBD2 (7 bases). Germline CDR1 is SGDLS and CDR2 is YYNGEE. V was clipped by 0 bases and J by 6 bases, with 8 bases between them. The CDR3 extends over 13 amino acids.

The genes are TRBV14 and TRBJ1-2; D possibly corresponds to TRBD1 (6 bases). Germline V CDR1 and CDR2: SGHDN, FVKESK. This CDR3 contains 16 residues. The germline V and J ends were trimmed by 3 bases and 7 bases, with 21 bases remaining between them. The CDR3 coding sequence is TGTGCCAGCAGCCATCTCGTCCCGGCAGGGGCTAGTGGCTACACCTTC. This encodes CASSHLVPAGASGYTF.

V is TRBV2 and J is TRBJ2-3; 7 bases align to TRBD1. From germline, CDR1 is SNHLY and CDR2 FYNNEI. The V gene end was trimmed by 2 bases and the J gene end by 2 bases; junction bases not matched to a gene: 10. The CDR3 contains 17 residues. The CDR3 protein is CASSESVGGLNTDTQYF. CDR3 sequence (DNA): TGTGCCAGCAGTGAATCAGTAGGGGGCTTAAACACAGATACGCAGTATTTT.

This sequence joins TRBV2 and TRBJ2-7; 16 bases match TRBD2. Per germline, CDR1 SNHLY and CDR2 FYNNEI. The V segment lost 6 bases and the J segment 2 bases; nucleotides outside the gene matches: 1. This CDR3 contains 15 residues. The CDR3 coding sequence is TGTGCCAGCAGGGGACTAGCGGGAGGGCCCTACGAGCAGTACTTC. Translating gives CASRGLAGGPYEQYF.

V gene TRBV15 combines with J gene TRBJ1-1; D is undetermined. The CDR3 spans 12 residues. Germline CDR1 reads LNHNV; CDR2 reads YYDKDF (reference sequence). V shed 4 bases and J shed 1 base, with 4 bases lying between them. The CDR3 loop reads CATSKRNTEAFF. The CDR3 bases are TGTGCCACCAGCAAGAGGAACACTGAAGCTTTCTTT. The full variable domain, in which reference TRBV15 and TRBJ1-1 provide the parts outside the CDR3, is DAMVIQNPRYQVTQFGKPVTLSCSQTLNHNVMYWYQQKSSQAPKLLFHYYDKDFNNEADTPDNFQSRRPNTSFCFLDIRSPGLGDTAMYLCATSKRNTEAFFGQGTRLTVV.

In DNA, the CDR3 is TGTGCCAGTAGTATAGAACGAGGGTCCTACGAGCAGTACTTC. It is translated as CASSIERGSYEQYF. V is TRBV19 and J is TRBJ2-7; tentatively, D is TRBD2 (5 bases). Trimming took 0 bases from V and 1 from J, leaving 7 bases between them. This CDR3 contains 14 residues. CDR1 is LNHDA, CDR2 SQIVND, per germline (reference sequence). The full variable domain, its missing parts supplied by reference TRBV19 and TRBJ2-7, is DGGITQSPKYLFRKEGQNVTLSCEQNLNHDAMYWYRQDPGQGLRLIYYSQIVNDFQKGDIAEGYSVSREKKESFPLTVTSAQKNPTAFYLCASSIERGSYEQYFGPGTRLTVT.

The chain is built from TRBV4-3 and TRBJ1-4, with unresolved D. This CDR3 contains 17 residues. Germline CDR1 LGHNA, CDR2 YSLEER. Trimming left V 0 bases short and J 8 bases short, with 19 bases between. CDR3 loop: CASSQDLALSPGEKLFF. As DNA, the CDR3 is TGCGCCAGCAGCCAAGATCTGGCGCTATCCCCGGGGGAAAAACTGTTTTTT.

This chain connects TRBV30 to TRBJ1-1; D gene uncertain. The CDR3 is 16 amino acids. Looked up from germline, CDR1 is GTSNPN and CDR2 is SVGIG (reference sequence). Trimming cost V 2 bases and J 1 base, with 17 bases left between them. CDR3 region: CAWSSLLFRTNTEAFF. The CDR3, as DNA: TGTGCCTGGAGTTCGCTATTATTTCGAACGAACACTGAAGCTTTCTTT.

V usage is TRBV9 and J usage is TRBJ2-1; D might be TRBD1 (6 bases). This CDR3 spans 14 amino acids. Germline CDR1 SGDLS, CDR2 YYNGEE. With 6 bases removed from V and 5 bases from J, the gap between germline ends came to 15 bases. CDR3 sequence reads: CASNGQLADNEQFF. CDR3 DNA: TGTGCCAGCAACGGACAGTTAGCCGACAATGAGCAGTTCTTC.

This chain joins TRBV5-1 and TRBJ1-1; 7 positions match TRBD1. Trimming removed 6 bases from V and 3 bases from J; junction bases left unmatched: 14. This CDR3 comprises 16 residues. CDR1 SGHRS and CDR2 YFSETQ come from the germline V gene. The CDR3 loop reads CASTADRAAVDTEAFF. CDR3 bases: TGCGCCAGCACCGCCGACAGGGCCGCTGTGGACACTGAAGCTTTCTTT.

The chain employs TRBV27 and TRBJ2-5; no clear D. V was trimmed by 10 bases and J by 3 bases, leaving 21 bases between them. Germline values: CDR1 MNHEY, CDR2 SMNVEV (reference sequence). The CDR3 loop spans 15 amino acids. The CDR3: CATHGFESGKETQYF. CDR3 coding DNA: TGTGCCACCCATGGGTTCGAGTCAGGCAAAGAGACCCAGTACTTC.

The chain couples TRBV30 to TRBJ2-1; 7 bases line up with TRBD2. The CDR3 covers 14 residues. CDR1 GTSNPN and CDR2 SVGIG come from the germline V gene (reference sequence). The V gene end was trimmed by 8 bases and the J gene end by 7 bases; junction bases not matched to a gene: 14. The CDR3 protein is CARALASGWNEQFF. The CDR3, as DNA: TGTGCCCGAGCGCTGGCTAGCGGATGGAATGAGCAGTTCTTC.

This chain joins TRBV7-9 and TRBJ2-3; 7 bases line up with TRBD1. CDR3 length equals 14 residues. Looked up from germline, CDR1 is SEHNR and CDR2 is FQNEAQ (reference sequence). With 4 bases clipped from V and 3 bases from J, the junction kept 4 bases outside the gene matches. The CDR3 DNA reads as TGTGCCAGCAGCTCCAGACAGGGTACAGATACGCAGTATTTT. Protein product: CASSSRQGTDTQYF.

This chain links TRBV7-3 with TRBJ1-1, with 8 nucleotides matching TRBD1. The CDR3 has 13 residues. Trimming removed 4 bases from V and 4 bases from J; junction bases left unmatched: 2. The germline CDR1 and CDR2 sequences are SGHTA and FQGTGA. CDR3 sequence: CASSSGQGTEAFF. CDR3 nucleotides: TGTGCCAGCAGCTCAGGACAGGGCACTGAAGCTTTCTTT.

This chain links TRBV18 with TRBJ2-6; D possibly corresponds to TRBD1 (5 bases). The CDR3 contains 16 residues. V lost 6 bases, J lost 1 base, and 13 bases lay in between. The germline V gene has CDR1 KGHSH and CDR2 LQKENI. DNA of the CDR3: TGTGCCAGCTCTAGGGGTATGGGATCTGGGGCCAACGTCCTGACTTTC. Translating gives CASSRGMGSGANVLTF.

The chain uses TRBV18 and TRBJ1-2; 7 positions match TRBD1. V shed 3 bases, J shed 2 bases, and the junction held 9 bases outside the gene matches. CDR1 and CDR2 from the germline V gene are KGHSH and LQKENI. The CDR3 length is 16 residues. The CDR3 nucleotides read TGTGCCAGCTCACCGACGACAGGGCCCGTGAACTATGGCTACACCTTC. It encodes CASSPTTGPVNYGYTF. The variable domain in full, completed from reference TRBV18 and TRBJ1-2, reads NAGVMQNPRHLVRRRGQEARLRCSPMKGHSHVYWYRQLPEEGLKFMVYLQKENIIDESGMPKERFSAEFPKEGPSILRIQQVVRGDSAAYFCASSPTTGPVNYGYTFGSGTRLTVV.

This CDR3 is CASSSGDWFEKLFF. In DNA form, the CDR3 reads TGTGCCAGCAGTTCAGGGGATTGGTTTGAAAAACTGTTTTTT. The chain carries TRBV6-6 and TRBJ1-4; D is possibly TRBD1 (6 bases). The CDR3 is made up of 14 amino acids. Germline CDR1 MNHNY, CDR2 SVGAGI (reference sequence). V dropped 4 bases and J dropped 7 bases, with 13 bases sitting between them.

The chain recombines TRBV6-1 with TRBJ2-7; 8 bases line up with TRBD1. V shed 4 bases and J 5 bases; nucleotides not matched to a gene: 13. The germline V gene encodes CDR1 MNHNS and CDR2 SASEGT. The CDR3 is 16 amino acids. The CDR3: CASSVITGQARNEQYF. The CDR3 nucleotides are TGTGCCAGCAGTGTGATAACGGGACAGGCTCGCAACGAGCAGTACTTC.

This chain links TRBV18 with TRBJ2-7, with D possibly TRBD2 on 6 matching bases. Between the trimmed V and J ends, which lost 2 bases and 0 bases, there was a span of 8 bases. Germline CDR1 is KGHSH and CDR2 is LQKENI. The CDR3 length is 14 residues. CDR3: CASSPAGRSYEQYF. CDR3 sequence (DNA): TGTGCCAGCTCACCAGCGGGGCGCTCCTACGAGCAGTACTTC.

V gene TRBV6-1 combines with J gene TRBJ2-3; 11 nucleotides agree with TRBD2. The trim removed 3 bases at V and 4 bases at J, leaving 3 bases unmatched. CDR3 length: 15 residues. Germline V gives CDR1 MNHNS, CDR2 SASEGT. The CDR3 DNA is TGTGCCAGCAGTGATTCGGGACTAGCGGCAGATACGCAGTATTTT. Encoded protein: CASSDSGLAADTQYF.

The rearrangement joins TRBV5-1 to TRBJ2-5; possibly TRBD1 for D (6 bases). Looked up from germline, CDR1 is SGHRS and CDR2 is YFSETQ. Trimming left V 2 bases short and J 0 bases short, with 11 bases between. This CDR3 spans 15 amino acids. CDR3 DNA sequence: TGCGCCAGCAGCTTACAGGGTGGGGACCAAGAGACCCAGTACTTC. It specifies CASSLQGGDQETQYF. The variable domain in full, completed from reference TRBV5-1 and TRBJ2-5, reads KAGVTQTPRYLIKTRGQQVTLSCSPISGHRSVSWYQQTPGQGLQFLFEYFSETQRNKGNFPGRFSGRQFSNSRSEMNVSTLELGDSALYLCASSLQGGDQETQYFGPGTRLLVL.

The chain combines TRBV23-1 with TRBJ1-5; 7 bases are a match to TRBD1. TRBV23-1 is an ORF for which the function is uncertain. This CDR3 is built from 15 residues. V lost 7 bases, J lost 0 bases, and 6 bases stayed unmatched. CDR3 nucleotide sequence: TGCGCCAGCACCAGGGACAGCCTTAGCAATCAGCCCCAGCATTTT. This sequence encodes CASTRDSLSNQPQHF.